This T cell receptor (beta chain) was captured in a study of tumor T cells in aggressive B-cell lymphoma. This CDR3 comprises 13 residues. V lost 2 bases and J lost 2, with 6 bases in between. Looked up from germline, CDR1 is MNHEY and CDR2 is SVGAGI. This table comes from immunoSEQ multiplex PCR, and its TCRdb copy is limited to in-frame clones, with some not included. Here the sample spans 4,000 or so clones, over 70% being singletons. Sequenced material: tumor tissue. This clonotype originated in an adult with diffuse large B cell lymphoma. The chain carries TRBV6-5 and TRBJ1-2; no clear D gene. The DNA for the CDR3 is TGTGCCAGCAGTTACGACAAAAACTATGGCTACACCTTC. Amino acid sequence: CASSYDKNYGYTF.